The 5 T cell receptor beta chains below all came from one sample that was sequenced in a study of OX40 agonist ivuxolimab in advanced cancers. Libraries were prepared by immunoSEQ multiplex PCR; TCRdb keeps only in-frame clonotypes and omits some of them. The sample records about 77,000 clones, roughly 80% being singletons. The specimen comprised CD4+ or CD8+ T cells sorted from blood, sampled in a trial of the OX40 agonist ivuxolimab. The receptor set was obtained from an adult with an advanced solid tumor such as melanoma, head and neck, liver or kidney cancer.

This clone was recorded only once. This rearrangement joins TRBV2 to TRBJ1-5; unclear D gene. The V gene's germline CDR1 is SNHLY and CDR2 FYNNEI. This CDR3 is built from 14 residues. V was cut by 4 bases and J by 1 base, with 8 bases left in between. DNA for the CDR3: TGTGCCAGCAGTGCAACCATCAGCAATCAGCCCCAGCATTTT. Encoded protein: CASSATISNQPQHF.

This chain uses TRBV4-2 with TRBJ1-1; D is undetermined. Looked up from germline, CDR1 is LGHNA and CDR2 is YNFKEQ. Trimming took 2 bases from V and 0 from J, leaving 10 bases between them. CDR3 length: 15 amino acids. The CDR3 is CASSQPPGLNTEAFF. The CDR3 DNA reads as TGTGCCAGCAGCCAACCCCCCGGGTTGAACACTGAAGCTTTCTTT.

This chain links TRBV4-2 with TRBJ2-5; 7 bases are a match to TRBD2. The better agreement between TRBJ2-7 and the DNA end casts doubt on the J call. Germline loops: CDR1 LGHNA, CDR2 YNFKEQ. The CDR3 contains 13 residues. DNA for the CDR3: TGTGCCAGCAGCCAAGAGGGGGGGGGCGAGCAGTACTTC. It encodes CASSQEGGGEQYF.

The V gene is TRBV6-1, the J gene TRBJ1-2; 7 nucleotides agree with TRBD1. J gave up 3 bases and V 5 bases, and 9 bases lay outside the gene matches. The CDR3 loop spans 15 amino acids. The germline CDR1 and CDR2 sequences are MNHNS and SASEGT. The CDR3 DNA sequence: TGTGCCAGCAGTAAACAGGGGCGAAACGACTATGGCTACACCTTC. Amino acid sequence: CASSKQGRNDYGYTF.

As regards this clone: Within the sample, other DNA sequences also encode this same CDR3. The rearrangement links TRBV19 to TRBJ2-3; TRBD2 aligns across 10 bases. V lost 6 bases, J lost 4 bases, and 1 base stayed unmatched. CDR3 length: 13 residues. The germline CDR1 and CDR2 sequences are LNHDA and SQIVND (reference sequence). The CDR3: CASRLAGSDTQYF. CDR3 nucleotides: TGTGCCAGTAGACTAGCGGGGTCAGATACGCAGTATTTT. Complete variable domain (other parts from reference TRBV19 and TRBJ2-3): DGGITQSPKYLFRKEGQNVTLSCEQNLNHDAMYWYRQDPGQGLRLIYYSQIVNDFQKGDIAEGYSVSREKKESFPLTVTSAQKNPTAFYLCASRLAGSDTQYFGPGTRLTVL.